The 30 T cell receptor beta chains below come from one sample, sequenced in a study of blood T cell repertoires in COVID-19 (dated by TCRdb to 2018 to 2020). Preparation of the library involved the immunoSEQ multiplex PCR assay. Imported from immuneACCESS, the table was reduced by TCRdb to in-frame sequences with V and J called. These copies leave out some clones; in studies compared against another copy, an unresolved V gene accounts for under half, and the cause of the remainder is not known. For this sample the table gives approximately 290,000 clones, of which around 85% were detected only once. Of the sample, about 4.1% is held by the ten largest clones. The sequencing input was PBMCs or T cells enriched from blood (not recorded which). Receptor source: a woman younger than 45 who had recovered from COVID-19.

Here the CDR3 reads CASSSFRTGSSSNQPQHF. The CDR3, as DNA: TGTGCCAGCAGTTCCTTTCGGACAGGGAGTAGTAGCAATCAGCCCCAGCATTTT. This chain connects TRBV27 to TRBJ1-5, with 8 bases fitting TRBD1. This CDR3 has 18 amino acids. V lost 4 bases to trimming and J lost 0 bases; unmatched junction nucleotides: 11. Germline V lookup: CDR1 MNHEY, CDR2 SMNVEV (reference sequence).

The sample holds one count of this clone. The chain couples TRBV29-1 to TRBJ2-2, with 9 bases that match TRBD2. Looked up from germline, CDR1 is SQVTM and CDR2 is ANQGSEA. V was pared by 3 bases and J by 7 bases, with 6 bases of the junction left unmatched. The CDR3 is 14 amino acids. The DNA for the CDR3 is TGCAGCGTTGACGGCGGGAGGGCCCACGGGGAGCTGTTTTTT. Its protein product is CSVDGGRAHGELFF.

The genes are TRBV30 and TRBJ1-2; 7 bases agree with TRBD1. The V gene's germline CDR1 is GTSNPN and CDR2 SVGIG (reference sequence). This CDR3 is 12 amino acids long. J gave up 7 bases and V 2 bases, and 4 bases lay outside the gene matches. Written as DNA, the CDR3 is TGTGCCTGGAGTACAGGGGAGCCTGGCTACACCTTC. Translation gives CAWSTGEPGYTF.

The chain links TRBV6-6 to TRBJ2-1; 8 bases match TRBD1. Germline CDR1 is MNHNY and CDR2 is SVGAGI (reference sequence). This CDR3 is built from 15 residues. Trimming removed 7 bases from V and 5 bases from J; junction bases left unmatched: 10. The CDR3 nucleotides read TGTGCCAGCACCTACGGGGTGACAGGGGACAATGAGCAGTTCTTC. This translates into CASTYGVTGDNEQFF.

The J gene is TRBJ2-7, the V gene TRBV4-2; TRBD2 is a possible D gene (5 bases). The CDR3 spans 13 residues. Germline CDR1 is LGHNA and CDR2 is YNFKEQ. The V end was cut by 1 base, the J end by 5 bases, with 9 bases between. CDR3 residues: CASSQGEKDEQYF. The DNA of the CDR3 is TGTGCCAGCAGCCAAGGGGAGAAGGACGAGCAGTACTTC.

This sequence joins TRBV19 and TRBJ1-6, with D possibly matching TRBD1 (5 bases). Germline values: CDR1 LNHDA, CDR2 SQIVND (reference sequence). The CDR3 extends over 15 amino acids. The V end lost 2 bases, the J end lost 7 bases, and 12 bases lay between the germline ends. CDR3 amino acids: CASSIKQGGNSPLHF. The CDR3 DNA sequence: TGTGCCAGTAGTATAAAGCAGGGAGGGAATTCACCCCTCCACTTT. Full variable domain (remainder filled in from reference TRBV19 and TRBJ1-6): DGGITQSPKYLFRKEGQNVTLSCEQNLNHDAMYWYRQDPGQGLRLIYYSQIVNDFQKGDIAEGYSVSREKKESFPLTVTSAQKNPTAFYLCASSIKQGGNSPLHFGNGTRLTVT.

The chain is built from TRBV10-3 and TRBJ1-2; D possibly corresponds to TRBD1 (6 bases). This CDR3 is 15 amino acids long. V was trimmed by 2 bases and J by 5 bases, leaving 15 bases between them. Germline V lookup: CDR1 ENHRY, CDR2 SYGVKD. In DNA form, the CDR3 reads TGTGCCATCAGTGAGCGGGACACAATGGGATATGGCTACACCTTC. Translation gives CAISERDTMGYGYTF.

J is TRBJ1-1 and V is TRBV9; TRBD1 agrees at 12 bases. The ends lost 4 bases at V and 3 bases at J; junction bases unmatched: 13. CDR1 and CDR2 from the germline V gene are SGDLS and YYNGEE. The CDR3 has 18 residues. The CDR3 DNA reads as TGTGCCAGCAGCTCACCAAGGCCGGGACAGGGGGCCTACACTGAAGCTTTCTTT. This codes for CASSSPRPGQGAYTEAFF.

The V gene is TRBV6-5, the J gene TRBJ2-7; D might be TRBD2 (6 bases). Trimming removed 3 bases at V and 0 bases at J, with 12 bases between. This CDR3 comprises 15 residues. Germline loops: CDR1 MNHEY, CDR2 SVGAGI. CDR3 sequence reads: CASSYRDGGSYEQYF. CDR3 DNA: TGTGCCAGCAGTTATAGGGACGGGGGCTCCTACGAGCAGTACTTC.

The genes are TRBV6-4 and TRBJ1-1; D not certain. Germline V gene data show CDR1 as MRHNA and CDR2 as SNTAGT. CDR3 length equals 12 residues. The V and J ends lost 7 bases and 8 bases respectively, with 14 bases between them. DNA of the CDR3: TGTGCCAGCAACTCGGGTCGAGGGGAAGCTTTCTTT. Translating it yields CASNSGRGEAFF.

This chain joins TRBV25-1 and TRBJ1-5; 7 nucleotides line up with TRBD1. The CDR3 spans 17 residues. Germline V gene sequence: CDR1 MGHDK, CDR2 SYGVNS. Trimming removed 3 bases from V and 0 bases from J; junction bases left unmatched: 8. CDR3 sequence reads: CASSEEGGGYSNQPQHF. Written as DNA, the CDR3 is TGTGCCAGCAGTGAGGAAGGGGGCGGCTATAGCAATCAGCCCCAGCATTTT.

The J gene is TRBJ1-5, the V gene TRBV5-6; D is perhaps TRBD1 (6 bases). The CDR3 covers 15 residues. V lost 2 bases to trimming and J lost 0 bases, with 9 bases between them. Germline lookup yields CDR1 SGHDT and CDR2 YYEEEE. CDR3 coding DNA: TGTGCCAGCAGCTTTGGACAGATTAGCAATCAGCCCCAGCATTTT. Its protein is CASSFGQISNQPQHF.

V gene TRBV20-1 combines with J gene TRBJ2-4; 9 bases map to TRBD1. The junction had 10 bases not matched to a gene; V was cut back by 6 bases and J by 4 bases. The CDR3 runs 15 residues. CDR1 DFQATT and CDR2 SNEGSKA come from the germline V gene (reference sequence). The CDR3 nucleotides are TGCAGTGCCAGTAATACCGGGACAGGGAAAAACATTCAGTACTTC. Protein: CSASNTGTGKNIQYF.

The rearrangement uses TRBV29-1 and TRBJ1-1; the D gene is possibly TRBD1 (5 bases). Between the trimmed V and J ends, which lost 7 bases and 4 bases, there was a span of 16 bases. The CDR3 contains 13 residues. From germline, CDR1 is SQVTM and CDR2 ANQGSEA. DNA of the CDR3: TGCAGCGCGGGCCTAGGGGCCAGCACTGAAGCTTTCTTT. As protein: CSAGLGASTEAFF.

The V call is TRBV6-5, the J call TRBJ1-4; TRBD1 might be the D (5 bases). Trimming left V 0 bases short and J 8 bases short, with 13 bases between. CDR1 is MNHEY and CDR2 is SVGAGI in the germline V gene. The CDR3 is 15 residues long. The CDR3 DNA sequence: TGTGCCAGCAGTTACTCGGATCGGGGGTTCGAAAAACTGTTTTTT. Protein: CASSYSDRGFEKLFF.

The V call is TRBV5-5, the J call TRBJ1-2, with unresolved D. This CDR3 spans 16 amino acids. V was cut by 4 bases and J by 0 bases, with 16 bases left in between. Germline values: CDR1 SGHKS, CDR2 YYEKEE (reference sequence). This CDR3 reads CASSPRPGTTNYGYTF. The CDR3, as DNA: TGTGCCAGCAGCCCAAGACCCGGAACTACTAACTATGGCTACACCTTC. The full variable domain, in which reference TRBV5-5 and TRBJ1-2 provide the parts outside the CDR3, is DAGVTQSPTHLIKTRGQQVTLRCSPISGHKSVSWYQQVLGQGPQFIFQYYEKEERGRGNFPDRFSARQFPNYSSELNVNALLLGDSALYLCASSPRPGTTNYGYTFGSGTRLTVV.

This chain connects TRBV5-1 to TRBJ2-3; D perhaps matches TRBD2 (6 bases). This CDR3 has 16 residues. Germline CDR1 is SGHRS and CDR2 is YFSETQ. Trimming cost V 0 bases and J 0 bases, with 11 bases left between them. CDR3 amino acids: CASSLDYGTSTDTQYF. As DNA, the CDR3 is TGCGCCAGCAGCTTGGATTACGGGACTAGCACAGATACGCAGTATTTT.

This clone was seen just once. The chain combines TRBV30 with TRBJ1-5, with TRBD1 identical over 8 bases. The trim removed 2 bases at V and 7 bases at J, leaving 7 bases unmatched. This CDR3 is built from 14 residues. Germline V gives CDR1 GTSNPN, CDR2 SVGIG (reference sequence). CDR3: CAWSLQGGYQPQHF. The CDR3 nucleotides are TGTGCCTGGAGTCTACAGGGGGGGTACCAGCCCCAGCATTTT.

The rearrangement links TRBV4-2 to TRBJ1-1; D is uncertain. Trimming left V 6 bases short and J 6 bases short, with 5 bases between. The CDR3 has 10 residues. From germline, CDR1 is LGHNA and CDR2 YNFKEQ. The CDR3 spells CASRGSEAFF. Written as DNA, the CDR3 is TGTGCCAGCAGGGGCTCTGAAGCTTTCTTT.

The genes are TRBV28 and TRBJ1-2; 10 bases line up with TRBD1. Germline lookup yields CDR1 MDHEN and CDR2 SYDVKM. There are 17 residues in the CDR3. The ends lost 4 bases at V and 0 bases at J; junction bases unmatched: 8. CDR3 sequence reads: CASSSLGTGATNYGYTF. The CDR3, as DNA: TGTGCCAGCAGTTCCCTCGGGACAGGGGCCACTAACTATGGCTACACCTTC.

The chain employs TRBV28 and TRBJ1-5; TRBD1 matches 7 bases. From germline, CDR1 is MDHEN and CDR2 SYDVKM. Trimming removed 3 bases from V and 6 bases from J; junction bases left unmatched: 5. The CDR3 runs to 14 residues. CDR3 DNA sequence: TGTGCCAGCAGTTTTAGGACAGGTCGTCAGCCCCAGCATTTT. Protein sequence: CASSFRTGRQPQHF.

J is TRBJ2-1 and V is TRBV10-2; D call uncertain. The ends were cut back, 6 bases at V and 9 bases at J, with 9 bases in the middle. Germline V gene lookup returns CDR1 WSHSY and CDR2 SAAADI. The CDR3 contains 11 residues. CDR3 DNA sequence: TGCGCCAGCAGCTTAGCACGTGAGCAGTTCTTC. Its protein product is CASSLAREQFF.

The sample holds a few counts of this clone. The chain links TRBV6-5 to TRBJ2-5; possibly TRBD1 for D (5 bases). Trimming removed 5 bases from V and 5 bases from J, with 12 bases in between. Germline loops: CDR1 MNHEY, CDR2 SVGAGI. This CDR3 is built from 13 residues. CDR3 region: CASSRQGWETQYF. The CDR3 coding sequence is TGTGCCAGCAGTCGCCAGGGTTGGGAGACCCAGTACTTC.

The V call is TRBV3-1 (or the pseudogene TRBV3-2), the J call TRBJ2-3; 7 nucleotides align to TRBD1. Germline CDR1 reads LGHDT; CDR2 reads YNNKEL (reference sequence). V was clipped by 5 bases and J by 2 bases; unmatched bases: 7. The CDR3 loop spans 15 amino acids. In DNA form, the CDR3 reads TGTGCCAGCAGCATATCCAGGGGGTTCACAGATACGCAGTATTTT. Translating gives CASSISRGFTDTQYF.

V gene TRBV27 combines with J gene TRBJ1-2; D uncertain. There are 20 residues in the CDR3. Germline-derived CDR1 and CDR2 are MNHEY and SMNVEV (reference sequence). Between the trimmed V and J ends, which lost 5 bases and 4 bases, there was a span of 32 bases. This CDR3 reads CASSPYYPTRGDYIPYGYTF. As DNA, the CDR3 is TGTGCCAGCAGTCCCTACTATCCTACTCGCGGCGATTACATTCCCTATGGCTACACCTTC.

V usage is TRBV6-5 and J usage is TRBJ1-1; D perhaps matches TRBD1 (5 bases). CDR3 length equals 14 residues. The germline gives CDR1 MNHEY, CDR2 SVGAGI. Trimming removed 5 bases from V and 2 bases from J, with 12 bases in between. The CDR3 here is CASSPSDRNTEAFF. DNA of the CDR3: TGTGCCAGCAGTCCCTCTGACAGAAACACTGAAGCTTTCTTT.

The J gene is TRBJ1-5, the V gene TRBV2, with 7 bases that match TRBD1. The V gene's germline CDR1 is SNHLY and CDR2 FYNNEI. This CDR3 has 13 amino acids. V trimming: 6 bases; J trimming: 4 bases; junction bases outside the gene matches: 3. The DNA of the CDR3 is TGTGCCAGCAGCGGGACAGCGAATCAGCCCCAGCATTTT. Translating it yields CASSGTANQPQHF.

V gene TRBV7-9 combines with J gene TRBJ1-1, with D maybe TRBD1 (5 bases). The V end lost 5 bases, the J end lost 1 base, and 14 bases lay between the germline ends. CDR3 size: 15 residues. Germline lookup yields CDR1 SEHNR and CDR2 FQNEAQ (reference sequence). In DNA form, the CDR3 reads TGTGCCAGCAGCCAACTAGCCAGGGCGAACACTGAAGCTTTCTTT. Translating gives CASSQLARANTEAFF.

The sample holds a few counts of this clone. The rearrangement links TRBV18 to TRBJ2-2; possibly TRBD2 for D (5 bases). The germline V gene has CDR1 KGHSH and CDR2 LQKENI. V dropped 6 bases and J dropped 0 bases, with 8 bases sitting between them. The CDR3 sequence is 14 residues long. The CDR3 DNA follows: TGTGCCAGCTCCGGGGTTGCGAACACCGGGGAGCTGTTTTTT. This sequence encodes CASSGVANTGELFF.

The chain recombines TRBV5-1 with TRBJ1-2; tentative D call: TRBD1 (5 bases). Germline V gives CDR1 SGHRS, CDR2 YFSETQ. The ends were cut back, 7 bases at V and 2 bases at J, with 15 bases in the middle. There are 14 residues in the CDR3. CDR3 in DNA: TGCGCCAGCCAATTTAGGGCAGGGAACTATGGCTACACCTTC. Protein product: CASQFRAGNYGYTF.